The clone carrying this T cell receptor beta chain has just a few counts. In the study's own analysis: Reference gene primer amplification in the assay estimated nucleated cell counts. Repertoires were generated with immunoSEQ multiplex PCR, while TCRdb's copy carries only in-frame clones and drops some. V, J and clone size reflect that table, while D and trimming were determined from the DNA. The table has around 65,000 clones, about 84% seen once; the top ten hold over 40%. The sample originates from a study of blood T cell repertoires in COVID-19. The TCR originated in a human donor in a cohort sampled during active COVID-19. Sequenced input: peripheral blood.

CDR3: CASSSRQTNYNSPLHF. DNA for the CDR3: TGTGCCAGCAGTTCTCGACAGACGAACTATAATTCACCCCTCCACTTT. The chain couples TRBV6-5 to TRBJ1-6, with D maybe TRBD1 (5 bases). The CDR3 is 16 amino acids. From germline, CDR1 is MNHEY and CDR2 SVGAGI. The V gene lost 4 bases and the J gene lost 3 bases, with 13 bases spanning the gap.